This TCR beta chain emerged from a study of blood T cell repertoires in COVID-19. Study summary: Sources were T cells, B-cell-depleted T cells, or PBMCs; the material itself was cDNA or gDNA.

Recruited during active infection, patients (from Seattle) were subsequently followed longitudinally. Germline CDR1 reads SGHTA; CDR2 reads FQGNSA. The ends were cut back, 5 bases at V and 8 bases at J, with 15 bases in the middle. CDR3 length: 14 amino acids. In the study's own analysis: Amplification of reference gene primers was used by the study to estimate nucleated cell counts. The repertoire was sequenced with immunoSEQ multiplex PCR; TCRdb's copy has only in-frame clones and lacks some. The V and J calls and the clone size are those of that table, but D and trimming were determined from the DNA. Among some 220,000 clones, roughly 85% were seen once, and the ten largest hold about 2.4%.

Material: peripheral blood. The gene calls are TRBV7-2 and TRBJ1-4; a weak D match, TRBD1 (5 bases). The receptor's source is a woman aged 65 to 85 with COVID-19, enrolled during active disease. The CDR3 nucleotides are TGTGCCAGCAGCGCACAGGTTTTACAGGAAAAACTGTTTTTT. Amino acids: CASSAQVLQEKLFF.